This T cell receptor beta chain appears in the sequencing data of a study of cytomegalovirus exposure and HLA in healthy donors. Study-wide findings and caveats: At a 0.05 false discovery rate, a later analysis found some 18,000 TCR beta sequences to be associated with HLA alleles.

Both 60 Vbeta primers and 13 Jbeta primers went into the PCR. Measured with immunoSEQ multiplex PCR; TCRdb has only the in-frame clones, and not every one. The table shows some 190,000 clones, with over 80% occurring only once. Concerning this clone: Its antigen is currently unknown.

The TCR originated in a girl aged 10-17 years in good health and CMV-seropositive. The sample comprised PBMCs.

The CDR3 nucleotides are TGTGCCAGCAGCCAGGCGATAGAGCACGAGCAGTACTTC. Encoded protein: CASSQAIEHEQYF. The chain couples TRBV7-9 to TRBJ2-7; D is unclear. The V gene lost 5 bases and the J gene lost 5 bases, with 13 bases spanning the gap. The CDR3 contains 13 residues. In germline, CDR1 is SEHNR, CDR2 FQNEAQ (reference sequence).